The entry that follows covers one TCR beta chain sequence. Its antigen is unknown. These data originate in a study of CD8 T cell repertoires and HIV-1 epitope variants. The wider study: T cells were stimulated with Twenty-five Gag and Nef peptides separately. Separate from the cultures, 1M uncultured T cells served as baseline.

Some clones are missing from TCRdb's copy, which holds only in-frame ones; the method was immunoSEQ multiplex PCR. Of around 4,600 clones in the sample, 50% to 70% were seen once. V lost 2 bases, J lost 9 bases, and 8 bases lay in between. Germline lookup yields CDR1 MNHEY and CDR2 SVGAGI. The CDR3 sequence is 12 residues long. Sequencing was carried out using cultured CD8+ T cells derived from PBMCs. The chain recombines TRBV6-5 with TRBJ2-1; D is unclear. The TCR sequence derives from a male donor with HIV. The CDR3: CASSYSNGEQFF. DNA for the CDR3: TGTGCCAGCAGTTACAGCAACGGTGAGCAGTTCTTC.